The present TCR beta chain was sequenced within a study of Graves' ophthalmopathy and Graves' hyperthyroidism (dated by TCRdb to 2016 to 2019). Concerning the study at large: Peripheral blood samples were taken at the time of initial diagnosis, before any treatment was given. TCR beta repertoire signatures were used to distinguish Graves' ophthalmopathy from Graves' hyperthyroidism and to predict progression to ophthalmopathy. In total, 135 blood samples were TCR-sequenced: fewer than 50 ophthalmopathy, roughly 77 hyperthyroidism and some 17 hyperthyroidism-to-ophthalmopathy patients. To explore V-J signatures that distinguish ophthalmopathy from hyperthyroidism, a discovery set of about a hundred patients was enrolled, made up of 43 with ophthalmopathy and roughly 55 with stable hyperthyroidism. An independent validation cohort was composed of 18 hyperthyroidism patients and 17 patients who later progressed from hyperthyroidism to ophthalmopathy. In five or six hyperthyroidism patients, the T-cell repertoires found in thyroid tissue were compared with those found in blood. Following sampling, methimazole starting at 30 mg daily was administered to hyperthyroidism patients, and high-dose intravenous methylprednisolone was administered to ophthalmopathy patients. The 100 discovery patients were divided at random into training and test sets in a 7:3 ratio. The study at large found these results: Among expanded thyroid clonotypes with frequency above 0.001, most also showed up in blood, which suggests that blood repertoires may reflect the thyroid immune response. In cross-validation, the 13-signature model distinguished ophthalmopathy from stable hyperthyroidism with about 90% sensitivity and about 84% specificity, and in the test set the corresponding values were roughly 80% and 75%. In validation, the model predicted ophthalmopathy progression with 55% to 71% sensitivity and roughly 78% specificity; more than ten predicted patients were CT-confirmed with GO in a median of about 7.1 months. No statistical method was used to set the sample size in advance, and the investigators knew which group each participant was assigned to.

CDR1 and CDR2 are read off the germline V gene as SQVTM and ANQGSEA. V sheds 7 bases and J sheds 0 bases, leaving 6 bases between their ends. From the cysteine up to the phenylalanine, the CDR3 has a length of 11 residues. The sequence is cut down to CDR3 DNA, 33 bases in frame from base 1. Patients with ophthalmopathy had moderately to severely active disease, with a Clinical Activity Score of 3 or more, a NOSPECS grade of 4 or more, and a disease duration of less than 3 months. Patients were excluded if they had other autoimmune diseases, uncontrolled infections, pregnancy or lactation. Diagnosis was based on clinical symptoms, serum thyroxine, TRAb, thyroid ultrasound and orbital computed tomography. PBMCs were isolated from 8 to 10 ml of fresh peripheral blood by Ficoll-Paque density gradient centrifugation. Trizol reagent was used to extract the total RNA, and its quality was then checked on an Agilent 2100 Bioanalyzer.

TCR beta CDR3 regions were amplified from RNA transcripts for repertoire sequencing. The first round was an RT-PCR using HTBI primers with the Qiagen OneStep RT-PCR kit, and this first round was followed by a second-round multiplex PCR, then size selection and purification. The libraries underwent paired-end sequencing with 100 bp reads on an Illumina HiSeq2000. The authors' pipeline ran thus. SOAPnuke was used to process the reads, removing any read that contained adapters or uncalled bases, had a mean Phred below 15, or lacked an exact match to the constant primer or identifier. COPE v1.2.5 was used to merge the high-quality paired reads. Clonotypes were defined as unique nucleotide sequences and were aligned to IMGT TRB V, D and J references using MiTCR v1.1. Only V-J combinations with frequency above 0.0001 were analysed, covering over 99% of repertoires. For each V-J combination, a TCR clonal expansion and chaos score was defined as the ratio of F50 clonal expansion to chaos observed in the TCRdist matrix. Welch's t-statistics and random forest were used to reduce the features to 10 to 15 V-J combinations, which were then used as input to a naive Bayes classifier. The Morisita-Horn index was used to measure how similar the thyroid and blood repertoires were. The public reads were reanalyzed by TCRdb: fastp trimming at Q25, MiXCR alignment, in-frame beta chains only. Each CDR3 protein gets just one entry, which takes the most common genes and DNA from the rows behind it. TCRdb, not the authors, supplied the V and J calls. In all, the sample holds a few hundred thousand distinct CDR3 sequences, and approximately 20% of those were seen once. The top ten hold around 1.5% of the sample.

This clonotype was observed at least ten times. It lacks a known antigen. No much larger clone exists at a distance of one base, and base qualities are not known. Sequencing was carried out using peripheral blood. The receptor chain draws on TRBV29-1 and TRBJ1-1; D gene: possibly TRBD1, on 5 matching bases. This TCR was recovered from a young woman with Graves' ophthalmopathy. Donor details come from another sample of the same person, matched by shared clones. The DNA sequence follows: TGCAGCGGGACAATGAACACTGAAGCTTTCTTT. Translated, it gives CSGTMNTEAFF. Extended through the reference TRBV29-1 and TRBJ1-1 proteins, this CDR3 yields the full variable domain: SAVISQKPSRDICQRGTSLTIQCQVDSQVTMMFWYRQQPGQSLTLIATANQGSEATYESGFVIDKFPISRPNLTFSTLTVSNMSPEDSSIYLCSGTMNTEAFFGQGTRLTVV.